The 10 T cell receptor beta chains given below trace back to one sample, sequenced in a study of T-cell memory formation after mild COVID-19. One entry per CDR3 protein results from TCRdb running MiXCR on the 5' RACE reads. The profile shows under 450,000 distinct CDR3 sequences, more than 20% of them singletons. The sample consisted of PBMCs or a T cell subset sorted from them (not recorded which). These receptors all stem from an adult woman who had mild COVID-19 (a few samples of this study predate the infection). Cell type and time point are not known.

The chain uses TRBV4-1 and TRBJ1-2; D call uncertain. The germline V gene encodes CDR1 MGHRA and CDR2 YSYEKL. V lost 3 bases to trimming and J lost 0 bases, with 17 bases between them. CDR3 length: 17 residues. The CDR3 loop is CASSQYAGGGANYGYTF. The CDR3 DNA is TGCGCCAGCAGCCAGTACGCGGGCGGCGGAGCTAACTATGGCTACACCTTC.

This clonotype was found a few times. The V and J genes are TRBV5-5 and TRBJ1-1; D uncertain. This CDR3 contains 13 residues. The germline V and J ends were trimmed by 7 bases and 2 bases, with 12 bases remaining between them. Per germline, CDR1 SGHKS and CDR2 YYEKEE (reference sequence). The CDR3 is CASASLQNTEAFF. CDR3 DNA: TGTGCCAGCGCCTCCCTACAAAACACTGAAGCTTTCTTT.

This clonotype was counted between two and nine times. The gene calls are TRBV12-5 and TRBJ2-7; D gene ambiguous. Germline V CDR1 and CDR2: LGHNT, FRNRAP. CDR3 length: 12 amino acids. V dropped 1 base and J dropped 6 bases, with 7 bases sitting between them. CDR3 protein: CASGLDLGEQYF. For the CDR3, the DNA is TGTGCTAGTGGTTTGGATTTGGGCGAGCAGTACTTC.

The chain employs TRBV19 and TRBJ2-2; 9 bases align to TRBD2. This CDR3 has 16 amino acids. The V gene end was trimmed by 5 bases and the J gene end by 1 base; junction bases not matched to a gene: 5. Germline CDR1 and CDR2: LNHDA and SQIVND (reference sequence). DNA for the CDR3: TGTGCCAGTAGTTCCGGGACTAGCAAGAACACCGGGGAGCTGTTTTTT. Encoded protein: CASSSGTSKNTGELFF. The entire variable domain, with the rest obtained from reference TRBV19 and TRBJ2-2, is as follows: DGGITQSPKYLFRKEGQNVTLSCEQNLNHDAMYWYRQDPGQGLRLIYYSQIVNDFQKGDIAEGYSVSREKKESFPLTVTSAQKNPTAFYLCASSSGTSKNTGELFFGEGSRLTVL.

A single count supports this clonotype. This chain joins TRBV6-5 and TRBJ1-4; 7 bases match TRBD1. CDR1 MNHEY and CDR2 SVGAGI come from the germline V gene. Unmatched junction bases numbered 10, after V lost 5 bases and J lost 10 bases. The CDR3 runs to 14 residues. This chain's CDR3 is CASSLWTGLGKLFF. The CDR3 DNA follows: TGTGCCAGCAGTCTCTGGACAGGACTCGGAAAACTGTTTTTT.

This clonotype was found a few times. This chain connects TRBV7-8 to TRBJ1-5, with D hard to call. The CDR3 contains 14 residues. Looked up from germline, CDR1 is SGHVS and CDR2 is FQNEAQ. The V gene lost 4 bases and the J gene lost 4 bases, with 11 bases spanning the gap. In DNA form, the CDR3 reads TGTGCCAGCAGCTCCACTGACACGAATCAGCCCCAGCATTTT. This codes for CASSSTDTNQPQHF.

In this sample, this clonotype turned up a few times. This chain uses TRBV11-2 with TRBJ2-7; 10 bases map to TRBD2. The CDR3 is made up of 14 amino acids. The germline gives CDR1 SGHAT, CDR2 FQNNGV. Germline trimming cut 3 bases from V and 1 base from J; bases unmatched to any gene: 0. CDR3 DNA: TGTGCCAGCAGCTTTAGCGGGGGGTCCTACGAGCAGTACTTC. Its protein product is CASSFSGGSYEQYF. The whole variable domain, remainder taken from reference TRBV11-2 and TRBJ2-7, is EAGVAQSPRYKIIEKRQSVAFWCNPISGHATLYWYQQILGQGPKLLIQFQNNGVVDDSQLPKDRFSAERLKGVDSTLKIQPAKLEDSAVYLCASSFSGGSYEQYFGPGTRLTVT.

The table lists this clonotype with a few counts. V and J are TRBV24-1 and TRBJ2-1; D remains unclear. The V end lost 1 base, the J end lost 4 bases, and 4 bases lay between the germline ends. This CDR3 comprises 13 residues. Per germline, CDR1 KGHDR and CDR2 SFDVKD. Written as DNA, the CDR3 is TGTGCCACCAGTGATTTCCAATACAATGAGCAGTTCTTC. Residues: CATSDFQYNEQFF.

This clonotype has just a few counts. In nucleotides, the CDR3 is TGTGCCAGCAGCGTAGGTGGAGGGGGCGACGAGCAGTACTTC. As protein: CASSVGGGGDEQYF. The genes are TRBV9 and TRBJ2-7; perhaps TRBD1 as D (7 bases). CDR3 length: 14 residues. From germline, CDR1 is SGDLS and CDR2 YYNGEE. Trimming cost V 0 bases and J 5 bases, with 12 bases left between them.

This sequence joins TRBV7-3 and TRBJ1-1; perhaps TRBD1 as D (5 bases). In germline, CDR1 is SGHTA, CDR2 FQGTGA. This CDR3 comprises 14 residues. Trimming took 4 bases from V and 4 from J, leaving 13 bases between them. CDR3 loop: CASSSQGGATEAFF. The CDR3 DNA follows: TGTGCCAGCAGCTCCCAGGGAGGGGCCACTGAAGCTTTCTTT.